These T cell receptor beta chains were read from a single sample in a study of HIV-infected patients and healthy controls. From the 5' RACE reads, TCRdb called clonotypes with MiXCR, one entry per CDR3 protein. Of over 15,000 distinct CDR3 sequences in the sample, approximately 16% were seen once. The sequencing input was CD8+ T cells from blood. Source of these receptors: a human donor in good health. CDR3s include the opening cysteine and the closing phenylalanine or tryptophan. A D gene is named only where the DNA matches it firmly. Part of the rows lack a size; the others show once, few, many or a class for expanded clones.

d_call	j_call	clone_size	v_call	cdr3_aa	cdr3_nt
TRBD2	TRBJ2-1	NA	TRBV7-9	CASSSGLAGGFNEQFF	TGTGCCAGCAGCTCAGGACTAGCGGGAGGGTTCAATGAGCAGTTCTTC
TRBD1	TRBJ2-4	NA	TRBV10-3	CAIRGQGENIQYF	TGTGCCATCAGGGGACAGGGAGAAAACATTCAGTACTTC
TRBD2	TRBJ2-7	many	TRBV20-1	CSATELGLAGFHEQYF	TGCAGTGCTACCGAACTTGGACTAGCGGGATTTCACGAGCAGTACTTC
TRBD1	TRBJ1-5	NA	TRBV16	CASSQGGQVRNF	TGTGCCAGCAGCCAAGGGGGACAGGTTCGAAATTTT
NA	TRBJ2-1	many	TRBV6-2/TRBV6-3	CASSFQTHNEQFF	TGTGCCAGCAGCTTCCAGACCCACAATGAGCAGTTCTTC
NA	TRBJ2-1	NA	TRBV7-3	CASSPASASAYNEQFF	TGTGCCAGCAGCCCCGCATCCGCTAGTGCCTACAATGAGCAGTTCTTC
TRBD2	TRBJ2-3	medium-sized	TRBV4-3	CASSLQGDYSSTDTQYF	TGCGCCAGCAGCCTCCAAGGGGACTACTCTAGCACAGATACGCAGTATTTT
NA	TRBJ2-6	many	TRBV4-3	CASSQEPRSGANVLTF	TGCGCCAGCAGCCAAGAGCCCCGCTCTGGGGCCAACGTCCTGACTTTC
NA	TRBJ2-1	many	TRBV6-2/TRBV6-3	CASSPSAGDEQFF	TGTGCCAGCAGCCCATCGGCCGGGGATGAGCAGTTCTTC
TRBD2	TRBJ2-4	many	TRBV6-1	CASRLAGGTADIQYF	TGTGCCAGCAGGCTAGCGGGAGGGACTGCAGACATTCAGTACTTC
NA	TRBJ1-2	NA	TRBV5-8	CASSPQDRYGYTF	TGTGCCAGCAGCCCACAGGATCGGTATGGCTACACCTTC
NA	TRBJ1-5	many	TRBV27	CASSLIWGPSNQPQHF	TGTGCCAGCAGTTTAATCTGGGGGCCTAGCAATCAGCCCCAGCATTTT
NA	TRBJ2-7	NA	TRBV13	CASSLGRQASAYEQYF	TGTGCCAGCAGCTTAGGGCGACAGGCCTCGGCCTACGAGCAGTACTTC
NA	TRBJ2-7	NA	TRBV12-3/TRBV12-4	CASSPKGGYEQYF	TGTGCCAGCAGCCCCAAGGGCGGGTACGAGCAGTACTTC
TRBD1	TRBJ2-7	NA	TRBV27	CATGPGQGPYEQYF	TGTGCCACTGGACCGGGACAGGGACCCTACGAGCAGTACTTC
NA	TRBJ2-7	NA	TRBV5-6	CASSRVEQYF	TGTGCCAGCAGCCGCGTCGAGCAGTACTTC
NA	TRBJ1-5	many	TRBV4-3	CASSQDRGNSNQPQHF	TGCGCCAGCAGCCAAGATCGGGGAAATAGCAATCAGCCCCAGCATTTT
NA	TRBJ2-1	many	TRBV3-1	CASSRLLADEQFF	TGTGCCAGCAGCCGCTTACTAGCAGATGAGCAGTTCTTC
NA	TRBJ1-5	few	TRBV20-1	CSASLDQPQHF	TGCAGTGCTAGCCTGGATCAGCCCCAGCATTTT
NA	TRBJ1-1	NA	TRBV12-3/TRBV12-4	CASSRNTEAFF	TGTGCCAGCAGCCGGAACACTGAAGCTTTCTTT
NA	TRBJ1-2	NA	TRBV19	CASSKNRDGDYGYTF	TGTGCCAGTAGTAAAAACAGGGACGGGGACTATGGCTACACCTTC
NA	TRBJ2-6	medium-sized	TRBV6-5	CASSYSIDSGANVLTF	TGTGCCAGCAGTTATTCGATAGATTCTGGGGCCAACGTCCTGACTTTC
NA	TRBJ2-3	few	TRBV19	CASSTIYEVTDTQYF	TGTGCCAGTAGTACCATATATGAGGTCACAGATACGCAGTATTTT
TRBD1	TRBJ2-1	many	TRBV3-1	CASSQPTGGYNEQFF	TGTGCCAGCAGCCAGCCGACAGGGGGTTACAATGAGCAGTTCTTC
NA	TRBJ2-7	NA	TRBV25-1	CASSSPRDRSSYEQYF	TGTGCCAGCAGCTCACCTCGGGACCGGAGCTCCTACGAGCAGTACTTC
NA	TRBJ1-1	NA	TRBV29-1	CSVEASGWGTEAFF	TGCAGCGTTGAAGCTTCTGGATGGGGGACTGAAGCTTTCTTT
NA	TRBJ1-4	few	TRBV12-3/TRBV12-4	CASSPWAGANEKLFF	TGTGCCAGCAGCCCGTGGGCCGGAGCTAATGAAAAACTGTTTTTT
NA	TRBJ2-3	NA	TRBV12-3/TRBV12-4	CASSRGADTQYF	TGTGCCAGCAGTCGGGGCGCAGATACGCAGTATTTT
NA	TRBJ2-3	few	TRBV2	CASSEADRTSTDTQYF	TGTGCCAGCAGTGAAGCTGACAGGACTAGCACAGATACGCAGTATTTT
NA	TRBJ1-1	NA	TRBV30	CAWSAGMNTEAFF	TGTGCCTGGAGCGCAGGGATGAACACTGAAGCTTTCTTT
TRBD1	TRBJ1-5	NA	TRBV19	CASRTGTGNQPQHF	TGTGCCAGTAGGACCGGGACAGGCAATCAGCCCCAGCATTTT
NA	TRBJ2-5	many	TRBV15	CATSRDSASSETQYF	TGTGCCACCAGCAGAGATTCGGCTAGCTCAGAGACCCAGTACTTC
NA	TRBJ2-1	few	TRBV7-9	CASSLVSESSEQFF	TGTGCCAGCAGCTTAGTATCGGAGAGCTCTGAGCAGTTCTTC
TRBD1	TRBJ2-1	many	TRBV12-3/TRBV12-4	CASRQGQILYNEQFF	TGTGCCAGCAGGCAGGGACAGATCCTCTACAATGAGCAGTTCTTC
NA	TRBJ1-5	many	TRBV10-3	CAISERGESNQPQHF	TGTGCCATCAGTGAGAGGGGGGAAAGCAATCAGCCCCAGCATTTT
NA	TRBJ2-7	NA	TRBV29-1	CSVEAESSYEQYF	TGCAGCGTTGAAGCGGAGAGCTCCTACGAGCAGTACTTC
TRBD1	TRBJ1-1	many	TRBV7-9	CASSPRLGTGGIGVNTEAFF	TGTGCCAGCAGCCCCCGCTTGGGGACAGGGGGCATAGGGGTGAACACTGAAGCTTTCTTT
TRBD2	TRBJ2-1	many	TRBV11-1	CASSSGGGVDEQFF	TGTGCCAGCAGCTCAGGCGGGGGGGTCGATGAGCAGTTCTTC
TRBD1	TRBJ2-3	few	TRBV6-1	CASSLRAPDRNTDTQYF	TGTGCCAGCAGCCTCCGAGCCCCGGACAGGAACACAGATACGCAGTATTTT
TRBD1	TRBJ2-7	many	TRBV7-9	CASSSADRAYEQYF	TGTGCCAGCAGCTCTGCCGACAGGGCCTACGAGCAGTACTTC
NA	TRBJ1-1	NA	TRBV7-9	CASSFEGGGLTEAFF	TGTGCCAGCAGCTTCGAGGGGGGGGGCCTCACTGAAGCTTTCTTT
NA	TRBJ2-1	NA	TRBV5-4	CAAKGVWNEQFF	TGTGCCGCGAAGGGGGTCTGGAATGAGCAGTTCTTC
NA	TRBJ1-5	NA	TRBV27	CASSPDRAYSDQPQHF	TGTGCCAGCAGCCCAGACAGAGCATATAGCGATCAGCCCCAGCATTTT
NA	TRBJ1-6	few	TRBV13	CASSLGVGGKTPLHF	TGTGCCAGCAGCTTAGGCGTAGGGGGGAAGACACCCCTCCACTTT
NA	TRBJ2-7	NA	TRBV6-2/TRBV6-3	CASRPGTGEFTAQYF	TGTGCCAGCAGACCCGGGACGGGGGAATTTACTGCGCAGTACTTC
NA	TRBJ1-5	many	TRBV20-1	CSASVGRWSNQPQHF	TGCAGTGCTAGTGTCGGGCGCTGGAGCAATCAGCCCCAGCATTTT
NA	TRBJ2-2	many	TRBV6-4	CASSDSSQVNTGELFF	TGTGCCAGCAGTGACTCGAGTCAGGTTAACACCGGGGAGCTGTTTTTT
NA	TRBJ1-6	NA	TRBV7-9	CASSLDSGSSPLHF	TGTGCCAGCAGCTTGGACAGTGGAAGTTCACCCCTCCACTTT
NA	TRBJ2-7	NA	TRBV24-1	CATSETGTTYEQYF	TGTGCCACCAGTGAAACCGGGACAACTTACGAGCAGTACTTC
TRBD1	TRBJ2-1	few	TRBV13	CASSLIQGADNEQFF	TGTGCCAGCAGCTTAATCCAGGGGGCGGACAATGAGCAGTTCTTC
NA	TRBJ1-1	few	TRBV20-1	CSARDWGTEAFF	TGCAGTGCTAGAGATTGGGGGACTGAAGCTTTCTTT
NA	TRBJ2-3	many	TRBV12-3/TRBV12-4	CASSFGTVTDTQYF	TGTGCCAGCAGTTTCGGCACAGTCACAGATACGCAGTATTTT